This T cell receptor beta chain was documented in a study of CD8 T cells in ankylosing spondylitis. The study, taken as a whole, reports: Seemingly characteristic of ankylosing spondylitis blood was a TCR beta motif consisting of eight highly homologous variants. Prior literature has documented some motif variants in synovial fluid and blood from reactive arthritis.

Per the germline V gene, CDR1 is SGHRS and CDR2 is YFSETQ. V dropped 0 bases and J dropped 2 bases, with 19 bases sitting between them. There are 18 residues in the CDR3. In this sample, this clonotype turned up many times. What it binds is not known. MiXCR, applied by TCRdb to the 5' RACE reads, yields one record per CDR3 protein. The data contain about 130,000 distinct CDR3 sequences, about 6.4% of them seen just once; the ten biggest clones take up 12%. This clonotype was sampled from a male donor with ankylosing spondylitis or in good health (not recorded which). The material sequenced was blood, either unsorted or a sorted T cell fraction (not recorded which). The V call is TRBV5-1, the J call TRBJ2-3, with D unresolved. CDR3 residues: CASSLGTDPDPVTDTQYF. CDR3 coding DNA: TGCGCCAGCAGCTTGGGAACCGACCCGGACCCAGTCACAGATACGCAGTATTTT.